The rows below give T cell receptor beta chains drawn from one sample of a study of cytomegalovirus exposure and HLA in healthy donors. The data were produced by immunoSEQ multiplex PCR, yet TCRdb's version contains in-frame clones alone and is incomplete. The data show roughly 100,000 clones, 65% to 90% seen once. Sequenced sample: PBMCs. The receptors derive from a man aged 25-40 years in good health and CMV-seropositive. Each CDR3 is given with its conserved first and last residue. D genes are given only for firm matches. Clone size is stated in some rows and not others, as once, few, many or a class when expanded.

NA,TRBV4-3,TRBJ2-7,TRBD2,TGCGCCAGCAGCCAAGCCCTAGCGGGAGGGAGCCACGAGCAGTACTTC,CASSQALAGGSHEQYF
NA,TRBV1,TRBJ2-5,NA,TGCACCAGCAGCCTTTTAGCGGGAACTGGGGGGACCCAGTACTTC,CTSSLLAGTGGTQYF
few,TRBV7-2,TRBJ2-7,NA,TGTGCCAGCAGTCCGGGGTACGAGCAGTACTTC,CASSPGYEQYF
NA,TRBV6-6,TRBJ2-1,TRBD2,TGTGCCAGCAGTTTCGGGACTAGCGGGAGGGCAGCTGAGCAGTTCTTC,CASSFGTSGRAAEQFF
NA,TRBV30,TRBJ1-4,NA,TGTGCCGGGCGGGGATCAAACGTCGAAAAACTGTTTTTT,CAGRGSNVEKLFF
once,TRBV7-6,TRBJ2-2,TRBD2,TGTGCCAGCAGCGCGGCTAGCGGGAGGGGAACCGGGGAGCTGTTTTTT,CASSAASGRGTGELFF
NA,TRBV7-8,TRBJ2-7,NA,TGTGCCAGCAGCTTGACATCCCCCTACGAGCAGTACTTC,CASSLTSPYEQYF
NA,TRBV7-2,TRBJ1-5,TRBD1,TGTGCCAGCAGCTTACGCACAGGGGGAATTTATAGCAATCAGCCCCAGCATTTT,CASSLRTGGIYSNQPQHF
NA,TRBV27,TRBJ2-1,TRBD2,TGTGCTAGCAGTTTCTGGGCGGGAGGCACCTCGGGTGAGCAGTTCTTC,CASSFWAGGTSGEQFF
NA,TRBV29-1,TRBJ1-1,TRBD1,TGCAGCGTCGCACTGACAGGGATGAACACTGAAGCTTTCTTT,CSVALTGMNTEAFF
NA,TRBV6-5,TRBJ1-4,TRBD1,TGTGCCAGCACGCAACAGGGGGCACTTAATGAAAAACTGTTTTTT,CASTQQGALNEKLFF
NA,TRBV28,TRBJ2-7,TRBD2,TGTGCCAGCAGTCCTGGACTAGCGGGAGGTTACGAGCAGTACTTC,CASSPGLAGGYEQYF
NA,TRBV27,TRBJ2-1,NA,TGTGCCAGCAGTTTCGGGAGCCCTTCCTACAATGAGCAGTTCTTC,CASSFGSPSYNEQFF
NA,TRBV7-9,TRBJ1-4,TRBD1,TGTGCCAGCAGCTTAGGAACGGGACAGGGGTCTGAAAAACTGTTTTTT,CASSLGTGQGSEKLFF
few,TRBV12-5,TRBJ2-3,NA,TGTGCTAGTGGTTTCCGTAGAATAGATACGCAGTATTTT,CASGFRRIDTQYF
NA,TRBV15,TRBJ2-1,TRBD2,TGCGCCACCAGCAGAGGACTAGCGGGAGGAAGAGGTGAGCAGTTCTTC,CATSRGLAGGRGEQFF
few,TRBV7-6,TRBJ2-7,TRBD1,TGTGCCAGCAGCGTCTCCGGGACAGACCTCTACGAGCAGTACTTC,CASSVSGTDLYEQYF
NA,TRBV2,TRBJ1-1,NA,TGTGCCAGCAGTGTAGGGGTCACTGAAGCTTTCTTT,CASSVGVTEAFF
NA,TRBV2,TRBJ1-4,NA,TGTGCCAGCAGTCTACAGGGCAGGGGTGAAAAACTGTTTTTT,CASSLQGRGEKLFF
NA,TRBV6-6,TRBJ1-1,TRBD1,TGTGCCAGCAGACAGGGGTTTGGTACTGAAGCTTTCTTT,CASRQGFGTEAFF
NA,TRBV19,TRBJ1-3,TRBD1,TGTGCCAGTAGCGAGGACAGGAAAAGCTCTGGAAACACCATATATTTT,CASSEDRKSSGNTIYF
few,TRBV4-3,TRBJ2-1,TRBD1,TGCGCCAGCAGCCGCAACAGGGGTTCCTACAATGAGCAGTTCTTC,CASSRNRGSYNEQFF
few,TRBV27,TRBJ2-6,TRBD1,TGTGCCAGCAGTTCCACGGGACAGGATTTCTCTGGGGCCAACGTCCTGACTTTC,CASSSTGQDFSGANVLTF
NA,TRBV7-9,TRBJ2-7,NA,TGTGCCAGCAACGACAAGGGGTCGGGCGAGCAGTACTTC,CASNDKGSGEQYF
once,TRBV5-7,TRBJ1-5,NA,TGTGCCAGCAGCTCGGACATAATCAATCAGCCCCAGCATTTT,CASSSDIINQPQHF
few,TRBV28,TRBJ2-7,TRBD1,TGTGCCAGCAGTCCCAGGGACAGGGGGCCCTACGAGCAGTACTTC,CASSPRDRGPYEQYF
NA,TRBV28,TRBJ1-3,TRBD1,TGTGCCAGCAGTTTACGGACAGGGGGCCAGGGCACCATATATTTT,CASSLRTGGQGTIYF
NA,TRBV6-6,TRBJ2-7,TRBD1,TGTGCCAGCAGTTCCTCTCCGGACAGGGGCTACGAGCAGTACTTC,CASSSSPDRGYEQYF
NA,TRBV7-9,TRBJ1-1,TRBD1,TGTGCCAGCAGCCGCCCTCAGGGGGCTGAAGCTTTCTTT,CASSRPQGAEAFF
NA,TRBV5-1,TRBJ1-1,NA,TGCGCCAGCAGCTTGGATAGGGGCAGGAACACTGAAGCTTTCTTT,CASSLDRGRNTEAFF
once,TRBV11-3,TRBJ2-2,NA,TGTGCCAGCAGCTTAGGGCAGGGGTTAAAAACCGGGGAGCTGTTTTTT,CASSLGQGLKTGELFF
NA,TRBV4-2,TRBJ2-7,TRBD2,TGTGCCAGCAGCCAAAGCAATAGCGGGCTAACCTACGAGCAGCACTTC,CASSQSNSGLTYEQHF
few,TRBV6-5,TRBJ1-5,NA,TGTGCCAGCAGTTACTCGGAGGGGAGACCTCAGCCCCAGCATTTT,CASSYSEGRPQPQHF
NA,TRBV30,TRBJ2-7,NA,TGTGCCTGGAGTGTATGGCCGCAAGGGGCGGGGGAGCAGTACTTC,CAWSVWPQGAGEQYF
NA,TRBV29-1,TRBJ1-3,TRBD1,TGCAGCGTTGAAGCGACAGGGGGAAACACCATATATTTT,CSVEATGGNTIYF
NA,TRBV11-2,TRBJ1-6,NA,TGTGCCAGCAGCTTAGCCGGCTATAATTCACCCCTCCACTTT,CASSLAGYNSPLHF
NA,TRBV11-3,TRBJ2-7,TRBD2,TGTGCCAGCAGCTTAGATCGAAGACTAGCTACCTACGAGCAGTACTTC,CASSLDRRLATYEQYF
NA,TRBV18,TRBJ1-1,TRBD1,TGTGCCAGCTCACTAAGGACAGGCCCGAACACTGAAGCTTTCTTT,CASSLRTGPNTEAFF
NA,TRBV12-5,TRBJ2-3,TRBD2,TGTGCTAGTGGCCGCGGGACTAGCGGGAGATCTAGCACAGATACGCAGTATTTT,CASGRGTSGRSSTDTQYF
NA,TRBV9,TRBJ2-1,NA,TGTGCCAGCAGCGTAGCTGTCGGGATGATGAATGAGCAGTTCTTC,CASSVAVGMMNEQFF
NA,TRBV29-1,TRBJ2-1,TRBD1,TGCAGCGTTGGCGGACAGGGGGCCTTCAATGAGCAGTTCTTC,CSVGGQGAFNEQFF
NA,TRBV29-1,TRBJ2-5,TRBD2,TGCAGCGTTGAGGTAGCGGGAGTTGCAGAGACCCAGTACTTC,CSVEVAGVAETQYF
NA,TRBV2,TRBJ2-5,NA,TGTGCCAGCAAGGCGGGACCGAACCAAGAGACCCAGTACTTC,CASKAGPNQETQYF
NA,TRBV11-2,TRBJ2-5,NA,TGTGCCAGCAGCTTAGCTCGGGAGACCCAGTACTTC,CASSLARETQYF
NA,TRBV27,TRBJ2-2,NA,TGTGCCAGCTTTAAGAGTACCGGGGAGCTGTTTTTT,CASFKSTGELFF
NA,TRBV29-1,TRBJ2-1,TRBD2,TGCAGCGGACGGACTAGCGGGAGAGAGGAGCAGTTCTTC,CSGRTSGREEQFF
NA,TRBV7-8,TRBJ2-7,TRBD1,TGTGCCAGCAGCTCTACCGGGACAGGGAGGTACGAGCAGTACTTC,CASSSTGTGRYEQYF
NA,TRBV5-4,TRBJ1-1,TRBD1,TGTGCCAGCAGCCCCGCTGGGGACAGGGTAGTAGGAGCTTTCTTT,CASSPAGDRVVGAFF
once,TRBV5-1,TRBJ2-5,NA,TGCGCCAGCAAAGTGGGCACACAAGAGACCCAGTACTTC,CASKVGTQETQYF
NA,TRBV5-1,TRBJ1-1,NA,TGCGCCAGCAGCTTGGCGGGGGGTATGAACACTGAAGCTTTCTTT,CASSLAGGMNTEAFF